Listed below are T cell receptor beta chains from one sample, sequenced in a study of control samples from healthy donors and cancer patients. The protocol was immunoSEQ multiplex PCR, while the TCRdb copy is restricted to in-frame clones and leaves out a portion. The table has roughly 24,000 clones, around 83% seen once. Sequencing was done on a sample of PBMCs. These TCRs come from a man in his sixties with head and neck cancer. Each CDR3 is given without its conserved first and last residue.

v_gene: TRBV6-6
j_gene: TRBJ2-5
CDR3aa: ASSYSAGGRETQY

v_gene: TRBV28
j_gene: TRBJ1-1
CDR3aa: GYLMNTEAF

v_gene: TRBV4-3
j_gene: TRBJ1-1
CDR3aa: ASSQVKRGTEAF

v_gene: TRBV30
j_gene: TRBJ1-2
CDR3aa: AWSYSGGYT

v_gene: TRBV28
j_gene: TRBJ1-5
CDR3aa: ASSREGGLSQSQH

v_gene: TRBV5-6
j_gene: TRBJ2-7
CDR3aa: ASSAEREQY

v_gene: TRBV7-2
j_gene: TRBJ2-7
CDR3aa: ASSSGRGGGGYEQY

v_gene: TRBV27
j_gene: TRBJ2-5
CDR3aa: ASSLTAGDGETQY

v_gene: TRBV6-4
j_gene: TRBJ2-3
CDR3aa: ASSDISGRAATQY

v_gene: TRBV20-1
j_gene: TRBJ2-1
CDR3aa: SASGWTSIYNEQF

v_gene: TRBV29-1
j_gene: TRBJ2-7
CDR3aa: SVVERPEAYYEQY

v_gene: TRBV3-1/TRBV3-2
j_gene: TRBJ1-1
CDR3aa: ASSQMPGNEAF